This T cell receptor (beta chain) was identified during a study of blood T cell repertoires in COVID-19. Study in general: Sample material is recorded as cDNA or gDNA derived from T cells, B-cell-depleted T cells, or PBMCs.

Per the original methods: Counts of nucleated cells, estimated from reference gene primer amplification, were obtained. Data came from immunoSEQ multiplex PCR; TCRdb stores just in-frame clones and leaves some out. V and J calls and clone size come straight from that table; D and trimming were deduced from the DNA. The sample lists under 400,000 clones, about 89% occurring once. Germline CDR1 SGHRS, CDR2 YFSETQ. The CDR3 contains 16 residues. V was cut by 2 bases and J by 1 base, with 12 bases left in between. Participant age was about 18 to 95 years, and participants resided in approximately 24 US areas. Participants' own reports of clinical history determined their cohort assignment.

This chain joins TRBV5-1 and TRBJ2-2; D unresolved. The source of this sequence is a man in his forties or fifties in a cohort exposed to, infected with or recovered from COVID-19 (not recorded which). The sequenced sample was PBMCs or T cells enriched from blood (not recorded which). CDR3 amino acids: CASSFSGSLNTGELFF. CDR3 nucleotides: TGCGCCAGCAGCTTTTCCGGGTCGCTGAACACCGGGGAGCTGTTTTTT.